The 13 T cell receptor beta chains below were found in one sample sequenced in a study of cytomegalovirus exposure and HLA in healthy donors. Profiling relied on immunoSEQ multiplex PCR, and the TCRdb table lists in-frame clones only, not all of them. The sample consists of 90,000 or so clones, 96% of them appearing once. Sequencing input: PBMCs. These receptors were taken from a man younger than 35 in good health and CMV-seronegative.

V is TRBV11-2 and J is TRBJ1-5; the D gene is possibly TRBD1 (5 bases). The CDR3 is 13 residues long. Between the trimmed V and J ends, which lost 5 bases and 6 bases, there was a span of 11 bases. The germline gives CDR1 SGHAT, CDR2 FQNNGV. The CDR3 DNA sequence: TGTGCCAGCAGCCTCGGGGGTGTTCAGCCCCAGCATTTT. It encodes CASSLGGVQPQHF.

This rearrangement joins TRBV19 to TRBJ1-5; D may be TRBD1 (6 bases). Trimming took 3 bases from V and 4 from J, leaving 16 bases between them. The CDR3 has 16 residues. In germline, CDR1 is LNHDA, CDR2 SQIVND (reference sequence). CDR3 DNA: TGTGCCAGTAGTATCGGGAACAGGGTCCCGAATCAGCCCCAGCATTTT. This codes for CASSIGNRVPNQPQHF.

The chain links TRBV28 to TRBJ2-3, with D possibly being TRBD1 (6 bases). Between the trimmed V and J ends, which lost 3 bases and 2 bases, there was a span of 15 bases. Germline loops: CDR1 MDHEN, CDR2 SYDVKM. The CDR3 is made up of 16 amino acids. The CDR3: CASSFGDTSFTDTQYF. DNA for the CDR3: TGTGCCAGCAGTTTTGGGGACACCTCATTCACAGATACGCAGTATTTT.

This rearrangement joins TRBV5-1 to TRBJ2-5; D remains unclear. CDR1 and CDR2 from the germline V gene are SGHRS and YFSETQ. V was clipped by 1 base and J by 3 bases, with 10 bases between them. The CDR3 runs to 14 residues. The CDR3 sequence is CASSLFRLEETQYF. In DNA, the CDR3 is TGCGCCAGCAGCTTGTTCAGGCTTGAAGAGACCCAGTACTTC.

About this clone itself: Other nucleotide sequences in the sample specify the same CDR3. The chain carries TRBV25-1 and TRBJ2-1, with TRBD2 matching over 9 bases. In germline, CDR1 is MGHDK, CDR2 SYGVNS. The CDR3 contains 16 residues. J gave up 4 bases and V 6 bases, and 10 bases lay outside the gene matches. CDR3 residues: CASRGFSGSIYNEQFF. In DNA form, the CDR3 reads TGTGCCAGCAGAGGATTTAGCGGGAGCATTTACAATGAGCAGTTCTTC.

For the CDR3, the DNA is TGTGCCAGCAGCTTAGAAGACAGAAATAACTATGGCTACACCTTC. It translates to CASSLEDRNNYGYTF. This chain uses TRBV7-2 with TRBJ1-2; possibly TRBD1 for D (5 bases). The CDR3 length is 15 residues. Deletions cut 1 base from V and 1 base from J, with 10 bases between. Germline assignment: CDR1 SGHTA and CDR2 FQGNSA.

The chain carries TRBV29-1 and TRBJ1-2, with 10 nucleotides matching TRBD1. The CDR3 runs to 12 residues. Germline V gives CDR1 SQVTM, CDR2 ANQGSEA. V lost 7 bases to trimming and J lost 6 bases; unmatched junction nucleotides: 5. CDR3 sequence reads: CSADRGQDGYTF. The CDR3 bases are TGCAGCGCCGACAGGGGGCAGGATGGCTACACCTTC.

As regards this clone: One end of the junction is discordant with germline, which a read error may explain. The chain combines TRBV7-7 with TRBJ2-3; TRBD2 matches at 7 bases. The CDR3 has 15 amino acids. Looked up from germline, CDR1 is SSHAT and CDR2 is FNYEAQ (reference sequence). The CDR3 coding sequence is TGTGCTAGCAGCCCGACTAGCAAGGGGACAGATACGCAGTATTTT. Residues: CASSPTSKGTDTQYF.

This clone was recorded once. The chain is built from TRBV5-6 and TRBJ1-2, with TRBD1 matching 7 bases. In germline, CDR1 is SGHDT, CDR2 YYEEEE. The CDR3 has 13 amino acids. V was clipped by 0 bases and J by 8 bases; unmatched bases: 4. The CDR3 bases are TGTGCCAGCAGCTTGGGGACAGGAACCGGCTACACCTTC. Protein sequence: CASSLGTGTGYTF.

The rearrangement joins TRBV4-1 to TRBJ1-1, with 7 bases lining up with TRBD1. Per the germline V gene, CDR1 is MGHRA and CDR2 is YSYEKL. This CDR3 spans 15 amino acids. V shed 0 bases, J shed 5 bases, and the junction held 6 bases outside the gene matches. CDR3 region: CASSQDRGRGTEAFF. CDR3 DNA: TGCGCCAGCAGCCAAGATCGGGGCAGGGGGACTGAAGCTTTCTTT.

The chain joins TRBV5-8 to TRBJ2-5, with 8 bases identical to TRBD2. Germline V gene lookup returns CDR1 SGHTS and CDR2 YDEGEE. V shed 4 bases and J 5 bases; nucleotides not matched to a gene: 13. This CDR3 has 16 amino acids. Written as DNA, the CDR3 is TGTGCCAGCAGCGTTACAGCGGGAGAGATCTTGGAGACCCAGTACTTC. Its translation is CASSVTAGEILETQYF.

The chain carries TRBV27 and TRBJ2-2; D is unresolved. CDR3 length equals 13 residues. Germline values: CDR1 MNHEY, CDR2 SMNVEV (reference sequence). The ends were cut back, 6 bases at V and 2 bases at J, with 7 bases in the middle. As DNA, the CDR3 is TGTGCCAGCAGGTCCCGTAACACCGGGGAGCTGTTTTTT. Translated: CASRSRNTGELFF.

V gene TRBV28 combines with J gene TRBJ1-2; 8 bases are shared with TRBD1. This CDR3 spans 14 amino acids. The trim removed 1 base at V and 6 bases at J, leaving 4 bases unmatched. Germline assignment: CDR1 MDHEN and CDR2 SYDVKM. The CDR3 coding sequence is TGTGCCAGCAGTTTATCCTCAGGGGGCCATGGCTACACCTTC. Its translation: CASSLSSGGHGYTF.